The following is a T cell receptor (beta chain) sequence with its context. As yet, its antigen is unknown. This record comes from a study of T cell clonotyping in hematopoietic cell transplantation. Whole-study results and caveats: Recipient TCR diversity dropped after transplant; expanded clonotypes rose from day 30 to 180.

The CDR3 extends over 16 amino acids. CDR1 and CDR2 (germline): SGHRS, YFSETQ. V was clipped by 0 bases and J by 5 bases, with 17 bases between them. Profiled with immunoSEQ multiplex PCR; TCRdb holds only in-frame clones, not every one. The table records 1,500 to 2,000 clones, about four fifths of them present only once. Blood collection times were about day -28 and days 30, 100, 180 posttransplant. The TCR sequence derives from a male patient aged 60-70 years who had an allogeneic stem cell transplant, so the T cells may come from the graft donor. Some clones in this sample may be carry-over from other donors' samples. V is TRBV5-1 and J is TRBJ2-5; D could derive from TRBD1 or TRBD2 (5 bases each). This material consisted of PBMCs, taken 30 days after allogeneic stem cell transplant. CDR3 loop: CASSLEFRGDGETQYF. The CDR3 DNA is TGCGCCAGCAGCTTGGAATTTCGTGGGGACGGGGAGACCCAGTACTTC.